The sequence of this TCR beta chain was determined in a study of vaccination effects on CD4 cells after COVID-19. Whole-study findings and limits: Few convalescent patients, and no early post-infection timepoints, were available to the study. Late after vaccination, infection- and vaccine-induced clones showed marked clonal contraction.

ViraFEST expansion of antigen-specific CD4+ T cells with viral peptide pools preceded sequencing. Cells that had been cultured for roughly ten days were the source of isolated CD4+ T cells. Nucleocapsid antibody tests were negative, and the vaccine recipients had no prior SARS-CoV-2 infection. Each well held 1.5 million to 2 million PBMC cultured with around 9.7 ug/ml peptides and around 10 IU/ml IL-2. IL-2 medium was substituted for half the medium on days 3 and 7. On this clone: Its target is not known.

Libraries were prepared by immunoSEQ multiplex PCR; TCRdb keeps only in-frame clonotypes and omits some of them. Here the sample spans about 43,000 clones, around 81% being singletons. The specimen was CD4+ T cells from PBMCs cultured with SARS-CoV-2 spike peptides, collected before COVID-19 vaccination. This TCR came from a human donor who received a COVID-19 vaccine.

CDR3 sequence (DNA): TGTGCCAGCAGCTTATCCGACGGTACCTACGAGCAGTACGTC. Translating it yields CASSLSDGTYEQYV. V gene TRBV7-8 combines with J gene TRBJ2-7; D gene uncertain. Germline loops: CDR1 SGHVS, CDR2 FQNEAQ. This CDR3 is 14 amino acids long. The V end lost 2 bases, the J end lost 2 bases, and 10 bases lay between the germline ends.